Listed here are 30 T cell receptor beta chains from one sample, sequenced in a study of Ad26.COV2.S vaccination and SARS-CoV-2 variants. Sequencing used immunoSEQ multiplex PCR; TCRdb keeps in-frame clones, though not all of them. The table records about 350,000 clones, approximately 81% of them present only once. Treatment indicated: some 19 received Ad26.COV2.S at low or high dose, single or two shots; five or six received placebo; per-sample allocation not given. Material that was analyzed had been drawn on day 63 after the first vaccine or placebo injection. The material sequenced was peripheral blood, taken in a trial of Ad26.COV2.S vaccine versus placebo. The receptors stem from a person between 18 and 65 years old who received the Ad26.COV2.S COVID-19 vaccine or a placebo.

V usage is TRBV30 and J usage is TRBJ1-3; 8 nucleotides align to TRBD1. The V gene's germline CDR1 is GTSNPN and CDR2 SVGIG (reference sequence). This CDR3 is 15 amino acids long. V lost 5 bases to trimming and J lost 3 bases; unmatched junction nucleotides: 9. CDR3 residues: CAWGQGHRDGNTIYF. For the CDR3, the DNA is TGTGCCTGGGGACAGGGACATCGGGATGGAAACACCATATATTTT.

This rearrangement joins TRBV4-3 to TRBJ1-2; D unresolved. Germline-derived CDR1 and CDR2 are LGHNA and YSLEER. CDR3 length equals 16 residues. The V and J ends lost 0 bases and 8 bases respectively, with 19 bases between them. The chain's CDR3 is CASSQDAAGGLGGYTF. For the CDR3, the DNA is TGCGCCAGCAGCCAAGACGCCGCGGGCGGCCTAGGCGGCTACACCTTC.

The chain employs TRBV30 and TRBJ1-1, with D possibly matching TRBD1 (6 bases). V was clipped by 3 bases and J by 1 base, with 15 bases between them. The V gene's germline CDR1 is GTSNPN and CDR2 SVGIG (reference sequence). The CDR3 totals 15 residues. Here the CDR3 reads CAWRHSDRRNTEAFF. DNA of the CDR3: TGTGCCTGGAGGCACTCAGACAGGAGGAACACTGAAGCTTTCTTT.

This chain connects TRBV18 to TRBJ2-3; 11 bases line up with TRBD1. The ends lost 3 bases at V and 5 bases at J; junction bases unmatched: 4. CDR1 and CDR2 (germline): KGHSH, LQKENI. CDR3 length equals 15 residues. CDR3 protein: CASSPWTGGEDTQYF. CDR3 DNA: TGTGCCAGCTCACCCTGGACAGGGGGCGAAGATACGCAGTATTTT. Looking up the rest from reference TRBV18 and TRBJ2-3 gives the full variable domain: NAGVMQNPRHLVRRRGQEARLRCSPMKGHSHVYWYRQLPEEGLKFMVYLQKENIIDESGMPKERFSAEFPKEGPSILRIQQVVRGDSAAYFCASSPWTGGEDTQYFGPGTRLTVL.

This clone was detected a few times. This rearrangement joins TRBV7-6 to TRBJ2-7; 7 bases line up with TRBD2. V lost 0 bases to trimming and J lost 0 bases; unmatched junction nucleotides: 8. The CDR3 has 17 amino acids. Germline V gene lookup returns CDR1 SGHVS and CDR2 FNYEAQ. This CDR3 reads CASSLASGGYFSYEQYF. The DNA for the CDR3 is TGTGCCAGCAGCTTAGCCTCCGGGGGGTATTTCTCCTACGAGCAGTACTTC.

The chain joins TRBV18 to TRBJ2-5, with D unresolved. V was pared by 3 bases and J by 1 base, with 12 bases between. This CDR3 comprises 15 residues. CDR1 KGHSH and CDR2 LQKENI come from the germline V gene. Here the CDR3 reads CASSPGLSTQETQYF. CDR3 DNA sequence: TGTGCCAGCTCACCGGGCCTGTCCACCCAAGAGACCCAGTACTTC.

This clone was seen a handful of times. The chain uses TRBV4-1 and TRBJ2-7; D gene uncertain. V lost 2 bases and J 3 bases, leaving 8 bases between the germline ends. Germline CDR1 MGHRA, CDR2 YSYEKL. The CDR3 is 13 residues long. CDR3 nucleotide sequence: TGCGCCAGCAGCCAATCCCTTGACTACGAGCAGTACTTC. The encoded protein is CASSQSLDYEQYF.

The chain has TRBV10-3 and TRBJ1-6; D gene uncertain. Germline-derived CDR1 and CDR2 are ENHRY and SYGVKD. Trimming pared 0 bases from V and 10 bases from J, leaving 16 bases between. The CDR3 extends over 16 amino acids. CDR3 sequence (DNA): TGTGCCATCAGTGAGTCTGGCCGCGTCGGTGGGTCACCCCTCCACTTT. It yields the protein CAISESGRVGGSPLHF.

CDR3 amino acids: CASSLDDRLPNQPQHF. As DNA, the CDR3 is TGTGCCAGCAGCTTAGACGACAGGCTACCGAATCAGCCCCAGCATTTT. The gene calls are TRBV7-2 and TRBJ1-5; D possibly corresponds to TRBD1 (6 bases). V lost 1 base and J lost 4, with 14 bases in between. Germline loops: CDR1 SGHTA, CDR2 FQGNSA. This CDR3 contains 16 residues.

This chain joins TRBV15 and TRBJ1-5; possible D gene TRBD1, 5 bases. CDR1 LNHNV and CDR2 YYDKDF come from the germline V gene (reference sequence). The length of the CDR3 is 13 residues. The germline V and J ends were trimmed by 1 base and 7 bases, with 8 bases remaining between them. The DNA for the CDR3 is TGTGCCACCAGCAGAGTGGGACTCCAGCCCCAGCATTTT. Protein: CATSRVGLQPQHF. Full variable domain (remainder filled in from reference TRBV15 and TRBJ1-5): DAMVIQNPRYQVTQFGKPVTLSCSQTLNHNVMYWYQQKSSQAPKLLFHYYDKDFNNEADTPDNFQSRRPNTSFCFLDIRSPGLGDTAMYLCATSRVGLQPQHFGDGTRLSIL.

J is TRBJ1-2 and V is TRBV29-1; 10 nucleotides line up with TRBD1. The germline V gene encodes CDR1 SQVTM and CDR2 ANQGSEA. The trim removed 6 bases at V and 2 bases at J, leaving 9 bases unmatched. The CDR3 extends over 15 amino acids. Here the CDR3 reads CSVPGQGVINYGYTF. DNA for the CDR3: TGCAGCGTCCCCGGACAGGGGGTTATAAACTATGGCTACACCTTC.

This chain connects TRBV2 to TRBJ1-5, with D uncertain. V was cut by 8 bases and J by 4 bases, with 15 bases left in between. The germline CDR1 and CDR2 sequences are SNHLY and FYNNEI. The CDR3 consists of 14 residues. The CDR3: CASAISQLNQPQHF. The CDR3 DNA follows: TGTGCCAGCGCGATCTCCCAGCTAAATCAGCCCCAGCATTTT.

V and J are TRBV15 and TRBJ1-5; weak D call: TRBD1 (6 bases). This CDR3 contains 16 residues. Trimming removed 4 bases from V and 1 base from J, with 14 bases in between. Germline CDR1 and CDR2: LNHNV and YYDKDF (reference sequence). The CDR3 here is CATSTRGGRSNQPQHF. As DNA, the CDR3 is TGTGCCACCAGCACCAGGGGAGGTCGAAGCAATCAGCCCCAGCATTTT. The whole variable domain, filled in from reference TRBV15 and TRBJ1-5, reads DAMVIQNPRYQVTQFGKPVTLSCSQTLNHNVMYWYQQKSSQAPKLLFHYYDKDFNNEADTPDNFQSRRPNTSFCFLDIRSPGLGDTAMYLCATSTRGGRSNQPQHFGDGTRLSIL.

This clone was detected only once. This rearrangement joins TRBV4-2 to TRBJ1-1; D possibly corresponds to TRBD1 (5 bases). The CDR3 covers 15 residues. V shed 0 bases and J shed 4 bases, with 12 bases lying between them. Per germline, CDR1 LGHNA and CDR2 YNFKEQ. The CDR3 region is CASSQEHRLGTEAFF. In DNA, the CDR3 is TGTGCCAGCAGCCAAGAGCACAGGCTGGGCACTGAAGCTTTCTTT.

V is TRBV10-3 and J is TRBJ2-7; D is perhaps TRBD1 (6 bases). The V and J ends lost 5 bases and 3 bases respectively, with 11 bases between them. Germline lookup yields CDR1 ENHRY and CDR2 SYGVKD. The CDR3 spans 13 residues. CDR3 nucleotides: TGTGCCATCAGTTTGCCAGGGGTCTACGAGCAGTACTTC. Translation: CAISLPGVYEQYF.

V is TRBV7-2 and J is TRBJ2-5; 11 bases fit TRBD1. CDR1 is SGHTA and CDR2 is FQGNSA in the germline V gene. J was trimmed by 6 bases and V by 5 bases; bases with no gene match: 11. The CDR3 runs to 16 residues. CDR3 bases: TGTGCCAGCAGCCGGCTGGGGACAGGGGGGAGGAAGACCCAGTACTTC. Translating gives CASSRLGTGGRKTQYF.

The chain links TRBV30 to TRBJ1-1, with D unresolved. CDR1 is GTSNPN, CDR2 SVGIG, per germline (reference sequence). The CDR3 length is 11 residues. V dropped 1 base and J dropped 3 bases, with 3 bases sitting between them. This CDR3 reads CAWSADTEAFF. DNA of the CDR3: TGTGCCTGGAGTGCGGACACTGAAGCTTTCTTT.

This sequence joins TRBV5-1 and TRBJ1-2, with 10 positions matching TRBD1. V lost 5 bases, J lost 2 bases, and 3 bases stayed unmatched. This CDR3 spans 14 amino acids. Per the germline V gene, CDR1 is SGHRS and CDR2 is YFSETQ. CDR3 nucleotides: TGCGCCAGCAGGGAGGACAGGGGGAACTATGGCTACACCTTC. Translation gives CASREDRGNYGYTF.

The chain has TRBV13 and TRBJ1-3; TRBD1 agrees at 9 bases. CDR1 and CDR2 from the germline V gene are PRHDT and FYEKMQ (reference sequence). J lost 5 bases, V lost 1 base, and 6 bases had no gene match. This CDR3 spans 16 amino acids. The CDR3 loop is CASSLASDRGRNTIYF. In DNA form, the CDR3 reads TGTGCCAGCAGCTTAGCTTCGGACAGGGGAAGAAACACCATATATTTT.

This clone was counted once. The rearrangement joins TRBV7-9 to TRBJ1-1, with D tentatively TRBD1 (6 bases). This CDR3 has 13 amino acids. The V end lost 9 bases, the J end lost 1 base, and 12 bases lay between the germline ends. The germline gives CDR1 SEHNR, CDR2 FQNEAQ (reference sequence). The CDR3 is CASSDSRNTEAFF. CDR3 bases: TGTGCCAGTTCGGACAGCCGGAACACTGAAGCTTTCTTT.

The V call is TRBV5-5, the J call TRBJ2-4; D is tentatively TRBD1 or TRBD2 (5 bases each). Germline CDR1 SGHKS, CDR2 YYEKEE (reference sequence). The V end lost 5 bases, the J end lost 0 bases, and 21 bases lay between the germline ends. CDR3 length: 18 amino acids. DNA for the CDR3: TGTGCCAGCAGTTGGGGGTGGGGACCGCATCTAGCCAAAAACATTCAGTACTTC. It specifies CASSWGWGPHLAKNIQYF.

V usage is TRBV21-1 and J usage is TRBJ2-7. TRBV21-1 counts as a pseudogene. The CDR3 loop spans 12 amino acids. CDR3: CASSKNGYEQYF. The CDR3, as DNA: TGTGCCAGCAGCAAGAATGGCTACGAGCAGTACTTC.

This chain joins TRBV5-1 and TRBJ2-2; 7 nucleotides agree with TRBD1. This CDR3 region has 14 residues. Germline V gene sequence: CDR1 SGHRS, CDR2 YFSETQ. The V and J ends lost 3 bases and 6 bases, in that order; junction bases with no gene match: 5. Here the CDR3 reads CASSWGQFPGELFF. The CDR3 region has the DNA TGCGCCAGCAGCTGGGGACAGTTTCCCGGGGAGCTGTTTTTT.

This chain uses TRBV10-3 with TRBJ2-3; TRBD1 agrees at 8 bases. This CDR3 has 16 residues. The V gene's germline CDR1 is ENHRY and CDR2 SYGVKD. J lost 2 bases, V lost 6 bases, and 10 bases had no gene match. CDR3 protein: CAISLKDRVNTDTQYF. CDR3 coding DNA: TGTGCCATCAGCCTAAAGGACAGGGTCAACACAGATACGCAGTATTTT.

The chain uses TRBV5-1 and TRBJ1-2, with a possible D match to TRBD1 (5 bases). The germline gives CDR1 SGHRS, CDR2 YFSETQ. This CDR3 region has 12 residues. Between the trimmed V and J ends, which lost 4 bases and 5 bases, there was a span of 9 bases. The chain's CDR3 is CASSEGQYGYTF. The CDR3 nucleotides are TGCGCCAGCAGCGAAGGACAATATGGCTACACCTTC.

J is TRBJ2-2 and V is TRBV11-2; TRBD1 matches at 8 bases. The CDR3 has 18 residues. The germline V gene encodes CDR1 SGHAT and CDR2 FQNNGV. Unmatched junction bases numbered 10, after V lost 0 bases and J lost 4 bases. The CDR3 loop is CASSLDRRTGRATGELFF. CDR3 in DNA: TGTGCCAGCAGCTTAGATCGGCGGACAGGGCGAGCCACCGGGGAGCTGTTTTTT.

The CDR3 region has the DNA TGTGCCAGCAGCCAAGATGTACAGCGGATTCCTTACGAGCAGTACTTC. Residues: CASSQDVQRIPYEQYF. The V and J genes are TRBV3-1 (or the pseudogene TRBV3-2) and TRBJ2-7; D is possibly TRBD2 (5 bases). V was trimmed by 0 bases and J by 4 bases, leaving 16 bases between them. Germline values: CDR1 LGHDT, CDR2 YNNKEL (reference sequence). The CDR3 is made up of 16 amino acids.

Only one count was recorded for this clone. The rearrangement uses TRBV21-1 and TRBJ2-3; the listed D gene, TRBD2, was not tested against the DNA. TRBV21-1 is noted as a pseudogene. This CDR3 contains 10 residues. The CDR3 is CASKEDTQYF. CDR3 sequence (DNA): TGTGCCAGCAAGGAGGATACGCAGTATTTT.

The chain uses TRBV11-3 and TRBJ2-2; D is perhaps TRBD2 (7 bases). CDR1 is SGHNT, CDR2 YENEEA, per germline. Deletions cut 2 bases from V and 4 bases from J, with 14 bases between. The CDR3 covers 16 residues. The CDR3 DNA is TGTGCCAGCAGCTTATCCGGGGGGCTCAGCACCGGGGAGCTGTTTTTT. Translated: CASSLSGGLSTGELFF.

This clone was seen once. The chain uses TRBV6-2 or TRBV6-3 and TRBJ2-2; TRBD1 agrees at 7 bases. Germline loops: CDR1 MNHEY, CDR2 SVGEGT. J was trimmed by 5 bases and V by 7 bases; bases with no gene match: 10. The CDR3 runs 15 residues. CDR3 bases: TGTGCCAGCACCCCCAGCGACAGGGATACCGGGGAGCTGTTTTTT. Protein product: CASTPSDRDTGELFF.